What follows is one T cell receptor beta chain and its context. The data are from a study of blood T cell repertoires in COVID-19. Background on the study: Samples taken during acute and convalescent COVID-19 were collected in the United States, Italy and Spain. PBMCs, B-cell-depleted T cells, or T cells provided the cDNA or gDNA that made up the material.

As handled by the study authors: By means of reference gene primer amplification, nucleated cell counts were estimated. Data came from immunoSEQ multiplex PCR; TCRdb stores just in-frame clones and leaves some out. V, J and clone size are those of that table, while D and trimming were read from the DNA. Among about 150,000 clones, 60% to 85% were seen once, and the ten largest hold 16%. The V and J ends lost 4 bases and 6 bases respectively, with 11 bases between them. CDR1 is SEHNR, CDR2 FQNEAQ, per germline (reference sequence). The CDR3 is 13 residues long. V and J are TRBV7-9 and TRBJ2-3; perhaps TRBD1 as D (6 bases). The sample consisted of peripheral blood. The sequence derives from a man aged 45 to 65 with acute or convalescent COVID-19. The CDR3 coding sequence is TGTGCCAGCAGCTCAGACAGGCCTGATACGCAGTATTTT. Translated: CASSSDRPDTQYF.